This T cell receptor beta chain was sequenced for a study of blood T cell repertoires in COVID-19. Study context: Samples came from the United States, Italy and Spain, spanning acute and convalescent COVID-19. Sources were T cells, B-cell-depleted T cells, or PBMCs; the material itself was cDNA or gDNA.

Authors' methods: Nucleated cell counts were estimated from reference gene primer amplification. Assay used: immunoSEQ multiplex PCR; TCRdb lists only in-frame clones, some missing. The V and J calls and the clone size are those of that table, but D and trimming were determined from the DNA. The sample yields around 130,000 clones, over 75% seen once. Losses at the gene ends were 6 bases for V and 1 base for J; bases not matched to a gene: 1. CDR3 size: 13 residues. CDR1 MNHEY and CDR2 SMNVEV come from the germline V gene (reference sequence). Material: peripheral blood. The rearrangement uses TRBV27 and TRBJ2-3; 7 bases line up with TRBD1. The sequence came from a man aged 65 to 79 with active COVID-19. In DNA form, the CDR3 reads TGTGCCAGCAGGGGGACAGGCACAGATACGCAGTATTTT. This gives the protein CASRGTGTDTQYF.